The entry that follows covers one T cell receptor beta chain sequence. Being one base from a much bigger clone, this may be a read error. The V gene's germline CDR1 is SGHTA and CDR2 FQGNSA. V dropped 11 bases and J dropped 2; count of bases not matched to a gene: 1. This CDR3 contains 12 residues. Researchers took RNA transcripts and amplified the TCR beta CDR3 regions from them. The TCR CDR3 first-round RT-PCR relied on the HTBI primer set. TCRdb recomputed calls from the multiplex PCR reads with MiXCR, one row per CDR3 protein. The repertoire holds around 340,000 distinct CDR3 sequences, with approximately 15% as singletons. This specimen belongs to a study of T cells in Graves' hyperthyroidism and ophthalmopathy. Diagnoses used clinical symptoms, serum thyroxine and TRAb, thyroid ultrasound and orbital computed tomography.

This clonotype was obtained from a woman between 25 and 40 years old with Graves' hyperthyroidism. Sequencing was carried out using blood. V is TRBV7-2 and J is TRBJ2-1; 9 nucleotides agree with TRBD2. CDR3: CARGRAYNEQFF. CDR3 bases: TGTGCCCGCGGGAGGGCCTACAATGAGCAGTTCTTC.